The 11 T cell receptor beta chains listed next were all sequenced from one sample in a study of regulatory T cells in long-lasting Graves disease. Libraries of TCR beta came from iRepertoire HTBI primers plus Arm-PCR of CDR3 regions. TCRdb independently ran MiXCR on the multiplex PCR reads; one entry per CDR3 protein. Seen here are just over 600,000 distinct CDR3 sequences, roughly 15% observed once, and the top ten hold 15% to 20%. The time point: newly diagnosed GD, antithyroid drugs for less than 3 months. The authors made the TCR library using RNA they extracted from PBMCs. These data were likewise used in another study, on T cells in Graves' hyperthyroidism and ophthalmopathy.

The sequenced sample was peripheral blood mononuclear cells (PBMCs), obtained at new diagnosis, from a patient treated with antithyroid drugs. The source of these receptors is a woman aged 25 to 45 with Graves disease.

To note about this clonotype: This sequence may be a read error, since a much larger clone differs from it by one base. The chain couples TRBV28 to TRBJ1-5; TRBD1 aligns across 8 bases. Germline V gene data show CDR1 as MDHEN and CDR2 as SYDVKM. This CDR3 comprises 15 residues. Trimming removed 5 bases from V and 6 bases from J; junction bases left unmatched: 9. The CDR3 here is CASSAGGLGRQPQHF. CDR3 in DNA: TGTGCCAGCAGTGCAGGGGGCCTCGGACGTCAGCCCCAGCATTTT.

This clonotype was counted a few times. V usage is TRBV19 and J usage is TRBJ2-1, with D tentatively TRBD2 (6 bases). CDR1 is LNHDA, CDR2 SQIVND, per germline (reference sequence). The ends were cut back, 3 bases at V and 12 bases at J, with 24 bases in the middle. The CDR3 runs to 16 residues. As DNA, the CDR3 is TGTGCCAGTAGTATGGGGCAACTAGCTGGGGGAGCATCGCAGTTCTTC. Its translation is CASSMGQLAGGASQFF.

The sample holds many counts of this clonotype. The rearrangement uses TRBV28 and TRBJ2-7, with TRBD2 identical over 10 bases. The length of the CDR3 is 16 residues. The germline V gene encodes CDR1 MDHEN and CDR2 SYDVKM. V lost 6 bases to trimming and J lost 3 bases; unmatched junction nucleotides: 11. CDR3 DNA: TGTGCCAGCAGCACCGCCGGGACTAGCGACATCTACGAGCAGTACTTC. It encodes CASSTAGTSDIYEQYF.

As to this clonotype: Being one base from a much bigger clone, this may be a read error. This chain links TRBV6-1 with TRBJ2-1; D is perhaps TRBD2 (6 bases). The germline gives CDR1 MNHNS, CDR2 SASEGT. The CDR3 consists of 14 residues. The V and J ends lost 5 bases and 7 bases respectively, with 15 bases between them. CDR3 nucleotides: TGTGCCAGCAGTTACGTGCGGGGTCTAAATGAGCAGTTCTTC. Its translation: CASSYVRGLNEQFF.

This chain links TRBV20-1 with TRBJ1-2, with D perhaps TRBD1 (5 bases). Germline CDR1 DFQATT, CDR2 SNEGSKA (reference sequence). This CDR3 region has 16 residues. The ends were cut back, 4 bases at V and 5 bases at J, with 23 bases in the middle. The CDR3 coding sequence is TGCAGTGCTAAAGTGGGTGGGCAGGGCCTCTCTTATGGCTACACCTTC. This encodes CSAKVGGQGLSYGYTF.

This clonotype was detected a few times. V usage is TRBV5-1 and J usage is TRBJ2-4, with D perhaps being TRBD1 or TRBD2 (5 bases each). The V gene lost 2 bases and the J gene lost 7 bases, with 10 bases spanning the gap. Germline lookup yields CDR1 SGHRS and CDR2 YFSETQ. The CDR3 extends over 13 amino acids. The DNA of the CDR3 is TGCGCCAGCAGCTTCACTGAGGGGAACATTCAGTACTTC. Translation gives CASSFTEGNIQYF.

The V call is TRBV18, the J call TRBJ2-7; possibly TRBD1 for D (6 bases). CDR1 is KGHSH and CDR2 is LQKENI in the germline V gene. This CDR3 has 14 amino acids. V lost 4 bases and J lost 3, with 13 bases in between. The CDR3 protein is CASSQSGQLYEQYF. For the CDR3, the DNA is TGTGCCAGCTCACAATCCGGACAGCTCTACGAGCAGTACTTC.

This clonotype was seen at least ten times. The CDR3 coding sequence is TGTGCCAGCAGTCTTTGGACTAGCGACATCCGCACAGATACGCAGTATTTT. Its translation: CASSLWTSDIRTDTQYF. The chain combines TRBV12-3 or TRBV12-4 with TRBJ2-3; the match to TRBD2 covers 9 bases. This CDR3 region has 17 residues. The ends lost 5 bases at V and 1 base at J; junction bases unmatched: 10.

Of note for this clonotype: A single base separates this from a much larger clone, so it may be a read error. CDR3 residues: CATSDFTGAEDTQYF. The CDR3 region has the DNA TGTGCCACCAGTGATTTCACAGGGGCGGAAGATACGCAGTATTTT. The V and J genes are TRBV24-1 and TRBJ2-3; TRBD1 agrees at 7 bases. CDR3 length equals 15 residues. Losses at the gene ends were 1 base for V and 5 bases for J; bases not matched to a gene: 5. Germline CDR1 KGHDR, CDR2 SFDVKD.

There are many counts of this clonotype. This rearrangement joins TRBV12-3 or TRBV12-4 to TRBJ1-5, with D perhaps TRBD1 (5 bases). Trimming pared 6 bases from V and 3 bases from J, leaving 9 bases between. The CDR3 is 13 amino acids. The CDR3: CASRGEDNQPQHF. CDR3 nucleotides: TGTGCCAGCAGGGGGGAGGACAATCAGCCCCAGCATTTT.

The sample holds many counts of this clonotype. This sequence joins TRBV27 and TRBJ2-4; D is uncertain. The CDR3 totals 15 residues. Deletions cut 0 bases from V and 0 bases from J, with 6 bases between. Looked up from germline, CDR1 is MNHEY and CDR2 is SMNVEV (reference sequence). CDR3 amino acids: CASSLSGVAKNIQYF. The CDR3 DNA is TGTGCCAGCAGTTTATCCGGAGTAGCCAAAAACATTCAGTACTTC.